Shown below are 8 T cell receptor beta chains from a single sample sequenced in a study of T cells in localized non-small cell lung cancer. Assay used: immunoSEQ multiplex PCR; TCRdb lists only in-frame clones, some missing. The data contain approximately 2,000 clones, over 20% of them singletons. Specimen: lung tumor tissue, collected before any cancer treatment. These receptor sequences come from a woman aged 40 to 75 with stage II squamous cell lung carcinoma.

The chain couples TRBV7-6 to TRBJ1-3, with a possible D match to TRBD1 (6 bases). V was trimmed by 6 bases and J by 2 bases, leaving 14 bases between them. This CDR3 is built from 15 residues. Germline assignment: CDR1 SGHVS and CDR2 FNYEAQ. DNA for the CDR3: TGTGCCAGCAGTCATAGGGGGGGCCCTGGAAACACCATATATTTT. Its protein is CASSHRGGPGNTIYF.

This clone has only a few counts. V usage is TRBV15 and J usage is TRBJ2-2, with unresolved D. The V end was cut by 5 bases, the J end by 5 bases, with 12 bases between. The V gene's germline CDR1 is LNHNV and CDR2 YYDKDF (reference sequence). The CDR3 consists of 14 residues. Here the CDR3 DNA reads TGTGCCACCAGCCGAGGCTGGGGTACCGGGGAGCTGTTTTTT. Amino acids: CATSRGWGTGELFF.

This clone showed up just a few times. The gene calls are TRBV5-1 and TRBJ2-3, with 13 positions matching TRBD2. This CDR3 is 16 amino acids long. Trimming removed 0 bases from V and 4 bases from J; junction bases left unmatched: 2. Germline loops: CDR1 SGHRS, CDR2 YFSETQ. Here the CDR3 reads CASSLGTSGSADTQYF. As DNA, the CDR3 is TGCGCCAGCAGCTTGGGGACTAGCGGGAGCGCAGATACGCAGTATTTT.

The chain uses TRBV12-5 and TRBJ2-3; D is unresolved. The CDR3 has 11 residues. Trimming cost V 1 base and J 5 bases, with 1 base left between them. Germline V gene data show CDR1 as LGHNT and CDR2 as FRNRAP. The CDR3, as DNA: TGTGCTAGTGGTTTGGAAGATACGCAGTATTTT. Translating it yields CASGLEDTQYF.

The table lists this clone with a few counts. The rearrangement uses TRBV28 and TRBJ1-2, with D unresolved. Per germline, CDR1 MDHEN and CDR2 SYDVKM. There are 14 residues in the CDR3. Trimming shortened V by 6 bases and J by 4 bases, and 15 bases separated the two germline ends. In DNA, the CDR3 is TGTGCCAGCAGGCGCCCCCAGAGTGGCTATGGCTACACCTTC. Its protein product is CASRRPQSGYGYTF.

The rearrangement links TRBV29-1 to TRBJ2-7; TRBD1 aligns across 9 bases. CDR3 length: 14 residues. Germline V gives CDR1 SQVTM, CDR2 ANQGSEA. V gave up 4 bases and J gave up 0 bases; unmatched junction bases: 4. CDR3 loop: CSVVAGQGSYEQYF. The CDR3 nucleotides are TGCAGCGTTGTGGCGGGACAGGGCTCCTACGAGCAGTACTTC.

This clone is categorized as medium-sized. V is TRBV11-3 and J is TRBJ2-5; the D gene could be TRBD1 or TRBD2 (5 bases each). V lost 1 base and J 5 bases, leaving 11 bases between the germline ends. The CDR3 spans 14 residues. CDR1 is SGHNT and CDR2 is YENEEA in the germline V gene. CDR3 in amino acids: CASSLVRGVETQYF. The CDR3 coding sequence is TGTGCCAGCAGCTTAGTGAGGGGAGTGGAGACCCAGTACTTC.

V gene TRBV11-3 combines with J gene TRBJ2-1; 15 positions agree with TRBD2. V shed 5 bases, J shed 10 bases, and the junction held 9 bases outside the gene matches. Looked up from germline, CDR1 is SGHNT and CDR2 is YENEEA. This CDR3 is 16 amino acids long. CDR3 in DNA: TGTGCCAGCAGCCCAGGACTAGCGGGAGGGTTGGGGGAGCAGTTCTTC. Translation gives CASSPGLAGGLGEQFF.